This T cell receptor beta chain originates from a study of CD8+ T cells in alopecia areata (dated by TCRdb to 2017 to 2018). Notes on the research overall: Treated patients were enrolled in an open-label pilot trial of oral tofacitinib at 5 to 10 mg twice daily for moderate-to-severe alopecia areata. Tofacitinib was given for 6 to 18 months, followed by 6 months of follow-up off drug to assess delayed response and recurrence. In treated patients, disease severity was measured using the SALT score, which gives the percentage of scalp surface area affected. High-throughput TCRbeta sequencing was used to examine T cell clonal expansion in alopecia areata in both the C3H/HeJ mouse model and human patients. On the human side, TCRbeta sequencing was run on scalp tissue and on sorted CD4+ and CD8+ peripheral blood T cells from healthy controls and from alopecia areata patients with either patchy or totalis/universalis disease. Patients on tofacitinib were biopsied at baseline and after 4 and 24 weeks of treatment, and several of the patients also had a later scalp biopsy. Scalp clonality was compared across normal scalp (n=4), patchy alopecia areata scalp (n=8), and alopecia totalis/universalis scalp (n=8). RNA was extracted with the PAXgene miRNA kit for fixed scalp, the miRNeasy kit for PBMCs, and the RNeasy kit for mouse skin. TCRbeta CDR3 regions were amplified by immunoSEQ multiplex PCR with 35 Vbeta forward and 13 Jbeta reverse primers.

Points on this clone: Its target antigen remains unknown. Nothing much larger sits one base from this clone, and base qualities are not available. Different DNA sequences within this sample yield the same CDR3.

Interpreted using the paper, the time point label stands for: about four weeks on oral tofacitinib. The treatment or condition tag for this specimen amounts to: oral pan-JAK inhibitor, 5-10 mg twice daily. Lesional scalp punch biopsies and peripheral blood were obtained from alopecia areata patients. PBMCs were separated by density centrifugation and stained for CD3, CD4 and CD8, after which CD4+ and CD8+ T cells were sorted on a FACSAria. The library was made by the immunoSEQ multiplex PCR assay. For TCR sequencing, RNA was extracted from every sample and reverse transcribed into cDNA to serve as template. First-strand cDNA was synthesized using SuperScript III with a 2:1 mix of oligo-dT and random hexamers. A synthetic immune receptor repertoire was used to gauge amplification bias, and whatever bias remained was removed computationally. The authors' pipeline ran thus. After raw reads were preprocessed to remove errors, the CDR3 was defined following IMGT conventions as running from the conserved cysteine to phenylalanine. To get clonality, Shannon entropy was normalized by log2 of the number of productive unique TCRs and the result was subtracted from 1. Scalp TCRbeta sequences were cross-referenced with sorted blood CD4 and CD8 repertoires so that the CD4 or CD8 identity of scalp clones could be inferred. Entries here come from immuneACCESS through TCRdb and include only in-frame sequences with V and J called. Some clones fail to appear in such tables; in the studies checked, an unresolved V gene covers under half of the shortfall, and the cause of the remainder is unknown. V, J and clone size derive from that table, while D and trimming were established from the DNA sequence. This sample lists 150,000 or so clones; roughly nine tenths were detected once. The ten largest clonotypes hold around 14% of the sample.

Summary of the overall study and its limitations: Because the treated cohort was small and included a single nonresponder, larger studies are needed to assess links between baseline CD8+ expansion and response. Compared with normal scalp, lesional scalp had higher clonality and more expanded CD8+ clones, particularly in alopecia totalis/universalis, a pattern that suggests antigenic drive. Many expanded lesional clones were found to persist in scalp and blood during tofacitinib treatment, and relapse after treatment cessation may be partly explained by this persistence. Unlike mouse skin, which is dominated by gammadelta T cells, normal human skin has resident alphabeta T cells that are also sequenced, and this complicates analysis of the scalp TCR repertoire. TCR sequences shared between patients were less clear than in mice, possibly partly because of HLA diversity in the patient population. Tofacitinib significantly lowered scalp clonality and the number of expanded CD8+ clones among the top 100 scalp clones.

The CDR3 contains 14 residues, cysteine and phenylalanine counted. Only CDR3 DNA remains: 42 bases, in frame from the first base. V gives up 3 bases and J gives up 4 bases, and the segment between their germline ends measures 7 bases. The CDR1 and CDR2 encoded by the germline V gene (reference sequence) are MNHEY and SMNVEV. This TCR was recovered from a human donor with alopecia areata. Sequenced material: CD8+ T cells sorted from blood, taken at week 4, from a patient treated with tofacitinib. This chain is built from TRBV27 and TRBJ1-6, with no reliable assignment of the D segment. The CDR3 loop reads CASSFSSYNSPLHF. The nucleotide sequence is TGTGCCAGCAGTTTCTCGAGTTATAATTCACCCCTCCACTTT.